These T cell receptor beta chains were read from a single sample in a study of blood T cells in healthy people across ages. TCRdb re-derived calls from the 5' RACE reads in MiXCR, one entry per CDR3 protein. The sample holds about 640,000 distinct CDR3 sequences, approximately 59% seen once. The specimen sequenced was blood. Source of these receptors: a man aged 60-69 years in good health. Each CDR3 is given with its conserved first and last residue. Each record gives: J gene, D gene, V gene, clone size, CDR3 DNA, CDR3 protein. D genes are given only for firm matches. Some rows mark clone size as missing; the rest say once, few, many or name a class of expanded clone.

j_call: TRBJ1-2; d_call: -; v_call: TRBV5-1; clone_size: -; cdr3_nt: TGCGCCAGCAGCTCGGGACGGACGCTAGGATTCAATGGCTACACCTTC; cdr3_aa: CASSSGRTLGFNGYTF
j_call: TRBJ2-1; d_call: -; v_call: TRBV6-5; clone_size: -; cdr3_nt: TGTGCCAGCGGCCCTGGGGTCCGGGGCTACAATGAGCAGTTCTTC; cdr3_aa: CASGPGVRGYNEQFF
j_call: TRBJ2-5; d_call: -; v_call: TRBV12-3/TRBV12-4; clone_size: once; cdr3_nt: TGTGCCAGCAGCCCAAGGTCCCCCACGGGCTTTGGGACCCAGTACTTC; cdr3_aa: CASSPRSPTGFGTQYF
j_call: TRBJ2-6; d_call: TRBD1; v_call: TRBV18; clone_size: -; cdr3_nt: TGTGCCAGCTCACGAGGGACAGCTGACTCTGGGGCCGACGTCCTGACTTTC; cdr3_aa: CASSRGTADSGADVLTF
j_call: TRBJ1-5; d_call: -; v_call: TRBV20-1; clone_size: -; cdr3_nt: TGCAGTGCTAGAAACGTGGGGGGCGGTCAGCCCCAGCATTTT; cdr3_aa: CSARNVGGGQPQHF
j_call: TRBJ2-1; d_call: -; v_call: TRBV10-3; clone_size: -; cdr3_nt: TGTGCCATCAGTGAGTCGGGGCGCCCCTCCTACAATGAGCAGTTCTTC; cdr3_aa: CAISESGRPSYNEQFF
j_call: TRBJ2-1; d_call: -; v_call: TRBV6-2/TRBV6-3; clone_size: -; cdr3_nt: TGTGCCAGCAGCGAAGTATATAGTGAGCAGTTCTTC; cdr3_aa: CASSEVYSEQFF
j_call: TRBJ2-1; d_call: -; v_call: TRBV4-1; clone_size: few; cdr3_nt: TGCGCCAGCAGCCGTGGAAATCCCGGGTCCTACAATGAGCAGTTCTTC; cdr3_aa: CASSRGNPGSYNEQFF
j_call: TRBJ2-2; d_call: TRBD1; v_call: TRBV7-2; clone_size: -; cdr3_nt: TGTGCCAGCAGCTTGGCCGGGCTAGGTCAGGGGGAGCGGTTTTTT; cdr3_aa: CASSLAGLGQGERFF
j_call: TRBJ1-2; d_call: -; v_call: TRBV20-1; clone_size: -; cdr3_nt: TGCAGTGCTAGTCTTCAGGATACTTATGGCTACACCTTC; cdr3_aa: CSASLQDTYGYTF
j_call: TRBJ1-2; d_call: -; v_call: TRBV12-3/TRBV12-4; clone_size: once; cdr3_nt: TGTGCCAGCAGTTTAAGGACAACTGTCTATGGCTACACCTTC; cdr3_aa: CASSLRTTVYGYTF
j_call: TRBJ2-5; d_call: TRBD2; v_call: TRBV7-9; clone_size: few; cdr3_nt: TGTGCCAGCAGCCTGGACGCGGGGGGGGGAGAGACCCAGTACTTC; cdr3_aa: CASSLDAGGGETQYF
j_call: TRBJ2-5; d_call: TRBD2; v_call: TRBV20-1; clone_size: -; cdr3_nt: TGCAGTGCAGGGGCAGCGGGGGGGTGGCAAGAGACCCAGTACTTC; cdr3_aa: CSAGAAGGWQETQYF
j_call: TRBJ1-1; d_call: -; v_call: TRBV12-3/TRBV12-4; clone_size: once; cdr3_nt: TGTGCCAGCAGTTCCTGGGACACTGAAGCTTTCTTT; cdr3_aa: CASSSWDTEAFF
j_call: TRBJ1-5; d_call: TRBD1; v_call: TRBV6-6; clone_size: -; cdr3_nt: TGTGCCAGCAGTTACCTGGGACAGGGAGAACAGCCCCAGCATTTT; cdr3_aa: CASSYLGQGEQPQHF
j_call: TRBJ2-3; d_call: -; v_call: TRBV12-3/TRBV12-4; clone_size: few; cdr3_nt: TGTGCCAGCAGTTTTAGAGGGAGAGGAGATGCGGAGTATTTT; cdr3_aa: CASSFRGRGDAEYF
j_call: TRBJ2-5; d_call: -; v_call: TRBV5-6; clone_size: few; cdr3_nt: TGTGCCAGCAGCCCGTCGGACAGGGAGGGTTCAGAGACCCAGTACTTC; cdr3_aa: CASSPSDREGSETQYF
j_call: TRBJ1-4; d_call: TRBD1; v_call: TRBV29-1; clone_size: -; cdr3_nt: TGCAGCGTGGGACAGGGATCAACTAATGAAAAACTGTTTTTT; cdr3_aa: CSVGQGSTNEKLFF
j_call: TRBJ1-6; d_call: -; v_call: TRBV7-2; clone_size: -; cdr3_nt: TGTGCCAGCAGCTTAAGTAGCTCCTATAATTCACCCCTCCACTTT; cdr3_aa: CASSLSSSYNSPLHF
j_call: TRBJ2-2; d_call: TRBD1; v_call: TRBV7-2; clone_size: -; cdr3_nt: TGTCCCAGCAACTTAGGGGGACAGGGGGCTTTCGGGGAGCTGTTTTTT; cdr3_aa: CPSNLGGQGAFGELFF
j_call: TRBJ1-2; d_call: -; v_call: TRBV21-1; clone_size: -; cdr3_nt: TGTGCCAGCAGCAAAAAACGACAGGGTCCTGGCTACACCTTC; cdr3_aa: CASSKKRQGPGYTF
j_call: TRBJ2-4; d_call: -; v_call: TRBV10-3; clone_size: few; cdr3_nt: TGTGCCATCAGTGAGCGGGAAAACATTCAGTACTTC; cdr3_aa: CAISERENIQYF
j_call: TRBJ1-2; d_call: -; v_call: TRBV24-1; clone_size: -; cdr3_nt: TGTGCCACCAGTGACCCTACGACGGCCCCTGGGAGGGGCTACACCTTC; cdr3_aa: CATSDPTTAPGRGYTF
j_call: TRBJ2-3; d_call: -; v_call: TRBV5-1; clone_size: -; cdr3_nt: TGCGCCAGCAGCTTGGCCCGCACAGATGCGCAGTATTTT; cdr3_aa: CASSLARTDAQYF
j_call: TRBJ2-1; d_call: -; v_call: TRBV27; clone_size: many; cdr3_nt: TGTGCCACCCACGGCGGCTCCTACTACAATGAGCAGTTCTTC; cdr3_aa: CATHGGSYYNEQFF
j_call: TRBJ2-1; d_call: -; v_call: TRBV27; clone_size: few; cdr3_nt: TGTGCCAGCAGTTCGTTGTTGACTGAGCAGTTCTTC; cdr3_aa: CASSSLLTEQFF
j_call: TRBJ1-2; d_call: -; v_call: TRBV6-1; clone_size: once; cdr3_nt: TGTGCCAGCAGTGAGGCAGCGACCAGCTATGGCTACACCTTC; cdr3_aa: CASSEAATSYGYTF
j_call: TRBJ2-5; d_call: TRBD2; v_call: TRBV14; clone_size: -; cdr3_nt: TGTGCCAGCAGCCAAGGGTTATCTAGCGGACCAAGAGAGACCCAGTACTTC; cdr3_aa: CASSQGLSSGPRETQYF
j_call: TRBJ2-3; d_call: TRBD1; v_call: TRBV3-1; clone_size: few; cdr3_nt: TGTGCCAGCAGCCGCTATGGGACAGCTCACACAGATACGCAGTATTTT; cdr3_aa: CASSRYGTAHTDTQYF
j_call: TRBJ2-7; d_call: TRBD1; v_call: TRBV20-1; clone_size: -; cdr3_nt: TGCAGTGTCGGACAGGGTTTGACCTACGAGCAGTACTTC; cdr3_aa: CSVGQGLTYEQYF
j_call: TRBJ2-3; d_call: -; v_call: TRBV24-1; clone_size: few; cdr3_nt: TGTGCCACCAGTGATGGCGGGACACCTAGCACAGATACGCAGTATTTT; cdr3_aa: CATSDGGTPSTDTQYF
j_call: TRBJ2-4; d_call: -; v_call: TRBV7-2; clone_size: -; cdr3_nt: TGTGCCAGCAGCCCAGGACGGATTGTAGCCAAAAACATTCAGTACTTC; cdr3_aa: CASSPGRIVAKNIQYF
j_call: TRBJ2-3; d_call: TRBD2; v_call: TRBV7-2; clone_size: once; cdr3_nt: TGTGCCAGCATCGTGACTAGCGGGAGTACAGATACGCAGTATTTT; cdr3_aa: CASIVTSGSTDTQYF
j_call: TRBJ2-7; d_call: -; v_call: TRBV6-6; clone_size: -; cdr3_nt: TGTGCCAGCACCAACGGAGGGGGTAGCACCTACGAGCAGTACTTC; cdr3_aa: CASTNGGGSTYEQYF
j_call: TRBJ2-1; d_call: TRBD2; v_call: TRBV2; clone_size: -; cdr3_nt: TGTGCCAGCAGTGGCCGGACTAGCTCCTACAATGAGCAGTTCTTC; cdr3_aa: CASSGRTSSYNEQFF
j_call: TRBJ2-5; d_call: -; v_call: TRBV20-1; clone_size: few; cdr3_nt: TGCAGTGCTGCCCTCCAAGAGACCCAGTACTTC; cdr3_aa: CSAALQETQYF
j_call: TRBJ1-5; d_call: -; v_call: TRBV20-1; clone_size: -; cdr3_nt: TGCAGTGCTAGAGGAGGGGGTGTCAATCAGCCCCAGCATTTT; cdr3_aa: CSARGGGVNQPQHF
j_call: TRBJ2-2; d_call: TRBD2; v_call: TRBV20-1; clone_size: once; cdr3_nt: TGCAGTGCTAGCGCCGGGACTAGCGGGGGGGACACCGGGGAGCTGTTTTTT; cdr3_aa: CSASAGTSGGDTGELFF
j_call: TRBJ2-3; d_call: TRBD1; v_call: TRBV11-3; clone_size: -; cdr3_nt: TGTGCCAGCAGCATTGGACAGGCAGATACGCAGTATTTT; cdr3_aa: CASSIGQADTQYF
j_call: TRBJ1-1; d_call: -; v_call: TRBV20-1; clone_size: -; cdr3_nt: TGCAGTGCTAGATCCGGGGGGGTATTGCTGGAGACTGAAGCTTTCTTT; cdr3_aa: CSARSGGVLLETEAFF
j_call: TRBJ2-4; d_call: TRBD1; v_call: TRBV12-3/TRBV12-4; clone_size: few; cdr3_nt: TGTGCCAGCAGTCGGACAGGTGGAATAGGCATTCAGTACTTC; cdr3_aa: CASSRTGGIGIQYF
j_call: TRBJ2-1; d_call: -; v_call: TRBV11-2; clone_size: -; cdr3_nt: TGTGCCAGCAGCTTGAGGGGCGGGACAGTCATATACAATGAGCAGTTCTTC; cdr3_aa: CASSLRGGTVIYNEQFF
j_call: TRBJ2-3; d_call: -; v_call: TRBV9; clone_size: -; cdr3_nt: TGTGCCAGCAGCGTAGGTCGCACAGGGCGAGATACGCAGTATTTT; cdr3_aa: CASSVGRTGRDTQYF
j_call: TRBJ1-6; d_call: -; v_call: TRBV7-2; clone_size: -; cdr3_nt: TGTGCCAGCAGCTTAGGGCAGGGAGTCTGGCCCCTCCACTTT; cdr3_aa: CASSLGQGVWPLHF
j_call: TRBJ2-1; d_call: TRBD1; v_call: TRBV2; clone_size: once; cdr3_nt: TGTGCCAGCAGTGAGTACAGGGGCGAGCAGTTCTTC; cdr3_aa: CASSEYRGEQFF
j_call: TRBJ2-5; d_call: TRBD1; v_call: TRBV2; clone_size: -; cdr3_nt: TGTGCCAGCAGTGCCCCCCGACAGGGCCAAGAGACCCAGTACTTC; cdr3_aa: CASSAPRQGQETQYF
j_call: TRBJ1-4; d_call: TRBD1; v_call: TRBV6-6; clone_size: -; cdr3_nt: TGTGCCAGCAGCCTCGACAGGGTTTTTGAAAAACTGTTTTTT; cdr3_aa: CASSLDRVFEKLFF
j_call: TRBJ2-1; d_call: -; v_call: TRBV4-1; clone_size: -; cdr3_nt: TGCGCCAGCAGCCAAGATCTAACTAGCTACTACAATGAGCAGTTCTTC; cdr3_aa: CASSQDLTSYYNEQFF
j_call: TRBJ2-1; d_call: TRBD2; v_call: TRBV12-3/TRBV12-4; clone_size: -; cdr3_nt: TGTGCCAGCAGTTTCTGGCGGGGGGGCCCCGGCAATGAGCAGTTCTTC; cdr3_aa: CASSFWRGGPGNEQFF
j_call: TRBJ2-1; d_call: -; v_call: TRBV29-1; clone_size: few; cdr3_nt: TGCAGCGTTGTTAAAACCGAAGCCGTCTACAATGAGCAGTTCTTC; cdr3_aa: CSVVKTEAVYNEQFF